The subject of this entry is one T cell receptor (beta chain). The repertoire was sequenced with immunoSEQ multiplex PCR; TCRdb's copy has only in-frame clones and lacks some. The data show about 500,000 clones, with 75% to 85% seen just once and more than 0.01% held by the top ten. The entry originates in a study of shared T cell receptors in the human thymus. The CDR3 loop spans 15 amino acids. From germline, CDR1 is LGHNT and CDR2 FRNRAP. The V and J ends lost 0 bases and 4 bases respectively, with 13 bases between them. These data also formed part of another study, on human thymus T cells. That investigation notes: Thymus tissue for the work was resected from patients undergoing corrective heart surgery.

The J gene is TRBJ2-7, the V gene TRBV12-5; no reliable D call. This receptor was obtained from a boy under three years old with a congenital heart defect. Material: thymocytes. The CDR3 spells CASGLVRWRQYEQYF. The CDR3, as DNA: TGTGCTAGTGGTTTGGTACGGTGGCGGCAATACGAGCAGTACTTC.